This T cell receptor beta chain came from a study of T cells in Graves' hyperthyroidism and ophthalmopathy. V was pared by 7 bases and J by 6 bases, with 16 bases between. Germline V CDR1 and CDR2: MNHEY, SVGEGT. The length of the CDR3 is 14 residues. Amplification of TCR beta CDR3 regions was performed using RNA transcripts as template. A first-round RT-PCR of the TCR CDR3 used the HTBI primer set. TCRdb re-analysed the multiplex PCR reads in MiXCR, keeping a single row per CDR3 protein. The data show roughly 500,000 distinct CDR3 sequences, about 15% seen once. Sequenced input: blood. The chain carries TRBV6-2 or TRBV6-3 and TRBJ2-1, with a tentative D call TRBD2 (5 bases). The sequence derives from a young woman with Graves' hyperthyroidism that later progressed to Graves' ophthalmopathy. DNA for the CDR3: TGTGCCAGCAAGTACCTTCAGCGGCCCAATGAGCAGTTCTTC. Amino acid sequence: CASKYLQRPNEQFF.